One and the same sample provided the 4 T cell receptor beta chains below, sequenced in a study of CD8 T cells in ankylosing spondylitis. TCRdb reanalysed the 5' RACE reads using MiXCR and keeps one entry per CDR3 protein. This sample carries around 390,000 distinct CDR3 sequences, 20% to 25% of them seen once, and the ten largest clones take roughly 16%. Study-level results: About eight highly homologous variants made up a TCR beta motif that seemed to typify ankylosing spondylitis blood.

Their antigens remain unidentified. Sequencing was performed on blood, either unsorted or a sorted T cell fraction (not recorded which). These TCRs come from a male donor with ankylosing spondylitis.

In its sample, this clonotype was seen a few times. The chain uses TRBV12-3 or TRBV12-4 and TRBJ1-5, with D unclear. Trimming pared 3 bases from V and 6 bases from J, leaving 9 bases between. The CDR3 loop spans 13 amino acids. The DNA for the CDR3 is TGTGCCAGCAGTTTTTTAGGGTCTCAGCCCCAGCATTTT. It translates to CASSFLGSQPQHF.

This clonotype appeared a few times. The chain links TRBV21-1 to TRBJ2-5; no check of the table's D call, TRBD2, against the DNA was made. TRBV21-1 is an annotated pseudogene. The CDR3 has 18 residues. CDR3 nucleotide sequence: TGTGCCAGCAGCAAAGTTGAGGGCCGGAACAACATCCAAGAGACCCAGTACTTC. This sequence encodes CASSKVEGRNNIQETQYF.

This chain uses TRBV7-2 with TRBJ2-3; TRBD2 aligns across 12 bases. The CDR3 has 17 amino acids. Germline lookup yields CDR1 SGHTA and CDR2 FQGNSA. V was clipped by 1 base and J by 4 bases; unmatched bases: 6. CDR3 coding DNA: TGTGCCAGCAGCTTAGGACTAGCGGGAGTTGGTCCAGATACGCAGTATTTT. Translating it yields CASSLGLAGVGPDTQYF.

The table lists this clonotype with many counts. The chain carries TRBV12-3 or TRBV12-4 and TRBJ2-4, with TRBD1 matching over 7 bases. The ends lost 5 bases at V and 6 bases at J; junction bases unmatched: 4. There are 13 residues in the CDR3. CDR3: CASSGGQRNIQYF. As DNA, the CDR3 is TGTGCCAGCAGTGGGGGACAGCGAAACATTCAGTACTTC.